The rows below give T cell receptor beta chains drawn from one sample of a study of blood T cell repertoires in COVID-19. The repertoire was sequenced with immunoSEQ multiplex PCR; TCRdb's copy has only in-frame clones and lacks some. This sample carries fewer than 300,000 clones, 80% to 90% of them seen once, and the ten largest clones take more than 3.5%. The specimen was PBMCs or T cells enriched from blood (not recorded which). The receptors were sampled from a woman younger than 45 who had recovered from COVID-19. Each CDR3 is given with its conserved first and last residue. The order of the fields is J gene, V gene, clone size, D gene, CDR3 protein, CDR3 DNA. The D gene is left open where the match is weak. Some rows mark clone size as missing; the rest say once, few, many or name a class of expanded clone.

J gene: TRBJ2-1
V gene: TRBV3-1/TRBV3-2
clone size: NA
D gene: NA
CDR3 protein: CASSPEDSLVYNEQFF
CDR3 DNA: TGTGCCAGCAGCCCCGAGGACAGCCTAGTCTACAATGAGCAGTTCTTC

J gene: TRBJ1-3
V gene: TRBV15
clone size: NA
D gene: TRBD1
CDR3 protein: CATTTGTGVGNTIYF
CDR3 DNA: TGTGCCACCACTACGGGGACAGGGGTTGGAAACACCATATATTTT

J gene: TRBJ1-4
V gene: TRBV10-3
clone size: NA
D gene: TRBD1
CDR3 protein: CAISESQGEKLFF
CDR3 DNA: TGTGCCATCAGTGAATCACAGGGGGAAAAACTGTTTTTT

J gene: TRBJ2-7
V gene: TRBV11-2
clone size: NA
D gene: TRBD1
CDR3 protein: CASRKPGTGAYEQYF
CDR3 DNA: TGTGCCAGCAGAAAACCCGGGACAGGGGCCTACGAGCAGTACTTC

J gene: TRBJ2-7
V gene: TRBV2
clone size: NA
D gene: NA
CDR3 protein: CASNGGRGSYEQYF
CDR3 DNA: TGTGCCAGCAATGGTGGCAGGGGATCCTACGAGCAGTACTTC

J gene: TRBJ2-1
V gene: TRBV6-5
clone size: NA
D gene: TRBD2
CDR3 protein: CASYRTSGSNEQFF
CDR3 DNA: TGTGCCAGCTATAGGACTAGCGGGAGTAATGAGCAGTTCTTC

J gene: TRBJ2-7
V gene: TRBV28
clone size: NA
D gene: TRBD1
CDR3 protein: CAVTKYGTGGSYEQYF
CDR3 DNA: TGTGCCGTCACGAAATACGGGACAGGGGGATCCTACGAGCAGTACTTC

J gene: TRBJ2-2
V gene: TRBV5-1
clone size: NA
D gene: NA
CDR3 protein: CASSLQSGNTGELFF
CDR3 DNA: TGCGCCAGCAGCTTGCAAAGCGGGAACACCGGGGAGCTGTTTTTT

J gene: TRBJ1-4
V gene: TRBV11-1
clone size: NA
D gene: NA
CDR3 protein: CASSLGGEKLFF
CDR3 DNA: TGTGCCAGCAGCTTAGGCGGCGAAAAACTGTTTTTT

J gene: TRBJ2-3
V gene: TRBV24-1
clone size: NA
D gene: NA
CDR3 protein: CATSDTTRQADTQYF
CDR3 DNA: TGTGCCACCAGTGACACGACTAGGCAGGCAGATACGCAGTATTTT

J gene: TRBJ1-5
V gene: TRBV6-4
clone size: few
D gene: NA
CDR3 protein: CASSDVMDSRYSNQPQHF
CDR3 DNA: TGTGCCAGCAGTGATGTGATGGACAGCCGGTATAGCAATCAGCCCCAGCATTTT

J gene: TRBJ1-2
V gene: TRBV14
clone size: NA
D gene: NA
CDR3 protein: CASSQGSGWGVYGYTF
CDR3 DNA: TGTGCCAGCAGCCAAGGTTCAGGATGGGGAGTCTATGGCTACACCTTC

J gene: TRBJ2-3
V gene: TRBV7-6
clone size: NA
D gene: NA
CDR3 protein: CASSLRPGGADTQYF
CDR3 DNA: TGTGCCAGCAGCTTAAGGCCGGGTGGTGCAGATACGCAGTATTTT

J gene: TRBJ1-2
V gene: TRBV6-6
clone size: NA
D gene: NA
CDR3 protein: CASSWQQGSYTF
CDR3 DNA: TGTGCCAGCAGTTGGCAACAGGGTTCCTACACCTTC

J gene: TRBJ1-2
V gene: TRBV5-6
clone size: NA
D gene: NA
CDR3 protein: CASSLQGYGYTF
CDR3 DNA: TGTGCCAGCAGCTTACAGGGATATGGCTACACCTTC

J gene: TRBJ1-1
V gene: TRBV30
clone size: NA
D gene: NA
CDR3 protein: CAWGGGLGTEAFF
CDR3 DNA: TGTGCCTGGGGGGGAGGGCTCGGCACTGAAGCTTTCTTT

J gene: TRBJ1-6
V gene: TRBV30
clone size: NA
D gene: NA
CDR3 protein: CAWRLSSYNSPLHF
CDR3 DNA: TGTGCCTGGAGGCTCTCCAGCTATAATTCACCCCTCCACTTT

J gene: TRBJ1-2
V gene: TRBV29-1
clone size: once
D gene: NA
CDR3 protein: CSVGPRIANYGYTF
CDR3 DNA: TGCAGCGTTGGTCCCAGGATAGCTAACTATGGCTACACCTTC

J gene: TRBJ2-2
V gene: TRBV28
clone size: once
D gene: TRBD2
CDR3 protein: CASRLAGAPNTGELFF
CDR3 DNA: TGTGCCAGCCGACTAGCGGGAGCCCCGAACACCGGGGAGCTGTTTTTT

J gene: TRBJ1-2
V gene: TRBV18
clone size: NA
D gene: TRBD1
CDR3 protein: CASSPGTVYGYTF
CDR3 DNA: TGTGCCAGCTCACCTGGGACAGTCTATGGCTACACCTTC